The rows below give T cell receptor beta chains drawn from one sample of a study of cytomegalovirus exposure and HLA in healthy donors. Profiled with immunoSEQ multiplex PCR; TCRdb holds only in-frame clones, not every one. Recorded for this sample: about 88,000 clones. The source material was PBMCs. The source of these receptors is a girl aged 10 to 17 in good health and CMV-seropositive. Each CDR3 is given with its conserved first and last residue. The order of the fields is CDR3 protein, CDR3 DNA, D gene, J gene, V gene. The D gene is left open where the match is weak.

CASSEKFGYGETQYF	TGTGCCAGCAGTGAAAAGTTCGGGTATGGGGAGACCCAGTACTTC	.	TRBJ2-5	TRBV6-1
CASRKEGSNTGELFF	TGTGCCAGCAGGAAAGAGGGCTCGAACACCGGGGAGCTGTTTTTT	.	TRBJ2-2	TRBV27
CASSQFPPGGANSETQYF	TGTGCCAGCAGCCAATTTCCCCCAGGGGGCGCGAATTCGGAGACCCAGTACTTC	TRBD1	TRBJ2-5	TRBV16
CASSLLGPAGNSPLHF	TGTGCCAGCAGCCTACTCGGTCCGGCAGGGAATTCACCCCTCCACTTT	.	TRBJ1-6	TRBV7-9
CASSDNAGGFNEQFF	TGTGCCAGCAGCGACAATGCGGGGGGGTTCAATGAGCAGTTCTTC	TRBD2	TRBJ2-1	TRBV9
CSVTVGGDSGANVLTF	TGCAGCGTTACGGTCGGGGGTGACTCTGGGGCCAACGTCCTGACTTTC	.	TRBJ2-6	TRBV29-1
CAWSQGPPYNEQFF	TGTGCCTGGAGTCAGGGTCCACCATACAATGAGCAGTTCTTC	.	TRBJ2-1	TRBV30
CASSVDRARRDYGYTF	TGTGCCAGCAGCGTAGATCGTGCGAGACGGGATTATGGCTACACCTTC	.	TRBJ1-2	TRBV9
CASSVRTGSLDTQYF	TGTGCCAGTAGTGTACGGACAGGATCACTGGATACGCAGTATTTT	TRBD1	TRBJ2-3	TRBV19
CASSQSGTGYEDFF	TGTGCCAGCAGCCAGTCCGGGACAGGGTATGAAGATTTCTTT	TRBD1	TRBJ1-1	TRBV16
CAWSIQGSYGYTF	TGTGCCTGGAGTATACAGGGGAGCTATGGCTACACCTTC	TRBD1	TRBJ1-2	TRBV30
CASSKPVAGRMSNEQFF	TGTGCCAGCAGTAAGCCTGTGGCAGGGCGGATGAGCAATGAGCAGTTCTTC	.	TRBJ2-1	TRBV28
CASSRDRGLAAFF	TGTGCCAGCTCGCGCGACAGGGGGCTGGCAGCTTTCTTT	TRBD1	TRBJ1-1	TRBV18
CASRPGGANYGYTF	TGTGCCAGTCGGCCAGGGGGCGCGAACTATGGCTACACCTTC	TRBD1	TRBJ1-2	TRBV6-5
CASSLSGGGNTIYF	TGTGCCAGCAGTTTATCGGGGGGTGGAAACACCATATATTTT	.	TRBJ1-3	TRBV27
CASSVSGRYTGELFF	TGTGCCAGCAGCGTTAGCGGGCGATACACCGGGGAGCTGTTTTTT	TRBD2	TRBJ2-2	TRBV9
CASSSGQGDEKLFF	TGTGCCAGCTCCTCAGGGCAGGGGGATGAAAAACTGTTTTTT	TRBD1	TRBJ1-4	TRBV28
CASSEAQGMNTEAFF	TGTGCCAGCAGTGAAGCACAGGGGATGAACACTGAAGCTTTCTTT	TRBD1	TRBJ1-1	TRBV2
CASSQATLQIMNTEAFF	TGCGCCAGCAGCCAAGCAACCCTACAGATCATGAACACTGAAGCTTTCTTT	.	TRBJ1-1	TRBV4-3
CASSQDRNTGELFF	TGCGCCAGCAGCCAAGACCGGAACACCGGGGAGCTGTTTTTT	.	TRBJ2-2	TRBV4-3
CASSQQGRQQRKLFF	TGCGCCAGCAGCCAGCAGGGAAGACAGCAGAGAAAACTGTTTTTT	.	TRBJ1-4	TRBV4-1
CASTSSNQPQHF	TGTGCCAGCACCTCTAGCAATCAGCCCCAGCATTTT	.	TRBJ1-5	TRBV7-9
CASSDRDYGYTF	TGTGCCAGCAGCGACAGGGACTATGGCTACACCTTC	.	TRBJ1-2	TRBV9